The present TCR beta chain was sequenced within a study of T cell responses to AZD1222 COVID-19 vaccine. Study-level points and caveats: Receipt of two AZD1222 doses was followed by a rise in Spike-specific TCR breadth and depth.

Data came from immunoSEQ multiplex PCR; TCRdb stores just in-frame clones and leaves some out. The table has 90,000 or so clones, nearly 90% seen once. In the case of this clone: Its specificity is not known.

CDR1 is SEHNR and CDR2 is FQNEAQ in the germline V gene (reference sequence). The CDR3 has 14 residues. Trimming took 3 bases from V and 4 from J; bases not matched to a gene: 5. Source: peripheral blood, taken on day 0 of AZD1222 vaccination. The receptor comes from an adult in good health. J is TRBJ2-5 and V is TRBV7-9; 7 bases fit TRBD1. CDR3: CASSFRQGVETQYF. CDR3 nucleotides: TGTGCCAGCAGCTTCCGCCAGGGGGTAGAGACCCAGTACTTC.